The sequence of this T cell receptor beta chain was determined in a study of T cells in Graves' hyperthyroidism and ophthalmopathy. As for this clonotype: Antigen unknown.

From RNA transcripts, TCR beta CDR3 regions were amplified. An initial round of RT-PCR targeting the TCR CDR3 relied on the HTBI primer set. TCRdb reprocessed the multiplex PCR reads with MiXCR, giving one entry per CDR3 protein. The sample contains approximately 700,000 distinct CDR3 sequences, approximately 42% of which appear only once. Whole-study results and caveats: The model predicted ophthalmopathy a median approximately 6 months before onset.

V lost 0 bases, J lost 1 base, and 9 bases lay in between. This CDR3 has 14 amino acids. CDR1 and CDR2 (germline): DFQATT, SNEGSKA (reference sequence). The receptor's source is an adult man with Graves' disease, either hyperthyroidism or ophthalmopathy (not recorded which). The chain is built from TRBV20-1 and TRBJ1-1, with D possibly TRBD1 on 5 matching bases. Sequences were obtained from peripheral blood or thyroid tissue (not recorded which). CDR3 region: CSARDPTENTEAFF. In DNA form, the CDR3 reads TGCAGTGCTAGAGACCCGACAGAGAACACTGAAGCTTTCTTT.